Each of the 3 T cell receptor beta chains below was sequenced from the same sample in a study of CD8 T cells in ankylosing spondylitis. Findings and limits, study-wide: The study identified a TCR beta motif of under ten highly homologous variants that appeared characteristic of ankylosing spondylitis blood.

From the 5' RACE reads, TCRdb called clonotypes with MiXCR, one entry per CDR3 protein. This table has about 480,000 distinct CDR3 sequences, 17% appearing once. These TCRs are of unknown antigen specificity. What was sequenced was blood, either unsorted or a sorted T cell fraction (not recorded which). These receptors all stem from a male donor with ankylosing spondylitis.

This clonotype was seen a handful of times. The chain couples TRBV20-1 to TRBJ1-6; maybe TRBD1 (5 bases). The CDR3 spans 13 residues. The germline V gene encodes CDR1 DFQATT and CDR2 SNEGSKA (reference sequence). Trimming took off 1 base at V and 6 bases at J, with 7 bases between the two ends. The CDR3 protein is CSARGGPNSPLHF. The CDR3 nucleotides read TGCAGTGCTAGAGGGGGACCTAATTCACCCCTCCACTTT.

V is TRBV3-1 and J is TRBJ2-1; 11 bases match TRBD2. The CDR3 is made up of 14 amino acids. The germline V gene encodes CDR1 LGHDT and CDR2 YNNKEL (reference sequence). V lost 4 bases and J lost 10; bases outside the gene matches: 6. CDR3 bases: TGTGCCAGCAGCCTTAGCGGGGGGGCTGGGGAGCAGTTCTTC. Its protein is CASSLSGGAGEQFF.

This clonotype was observed a handful of times. The rearrangement links TRBV20-1 to TRBJ1-4, with 9 bases matching TRBD1. The CDR3 totals 15 residues. The ends lost 1 base at V and 7 bases at J; junction bases unmatched: 7. CDR1 and CDR2 from the germline V gene are DFQATT and SNEGSKA (reference sequence). The CDR3 protein is CSARVPGTGSEKLFF. CDR3 DNA sequence: TGCAGTGCTAGAGTTCCCGGGACAGGGAGTGAAAAACTGTTTTTT.